This paragraph covers one TCR beta chain sequence. Its antigen is still unknown. These data originate in a study of T cells after yellow fever vaccination. Study-wide findings and caveats: Most clones from primary vaccination resurfaced after the booster (around 95% CD4, over 85% CD8).

Per the germline V gene, CDR1 is SGHTA and CDR2 is FQGNSA. The CDR3 sequence is 13 residues long. The V gene lost 5 bases and the J gene lost 2 bases, with 8 bases spanning the gap. TCRdb passed the 5' RACE reads through MiXCR, listing each CDR3 protein once. The table records a few hundred thousand distinct CDR3 sequences, roughly 4% of them present only once. This specimen consisted of PBMCs, obtained 5 days after the yellow fever booster vaccination. The chain employs TRBV7-2 and TRBJ2-3, with D hard to call. The clonotype originates from a young man who received the YFV17D yellow fever vaccine. The CDR3 spells CASSAHYTDTQYF. Here the CDR3 DNA reads TGTGCCAGCAGCGCTCACTACACAGATACGCAGTATTTT.